This T cell receptor beta chain was found in a study of blood T cells in healthy people across ages. A few counts support this clonotype. A second PCR of about 6 to 12 cycles used a sample-barcoded 5' primer and a J-beta primer mix. One entry per CDR3 protein results from TCRdb running MiXCR on the 5' RACE reads. Of 700,000 to 850,000 distinct CDR3 sequences listed, about 36% are singletons. The CDR3 runs to 15 residues. Germline V gene data show CDR1 as SGHRS and CDR2 as YFSETQ. The V end was cut by 7 bases, the J end by 3 bases, with 19 bases between. The chain links TRBV5-1 to TRBJ1-2, with TRBD1 as a possible D gene (6 bases). Sequenced: blood. This TCR was recovered from a young man in good health. Here the CDR3 reads CASASAGALDYGYTF. The CDR3 DNA follows: TGCGCCAGCGCCTCGGCGGGGGCGCTTGACTATGGCTACACCTTC.